This is a list of T cell receptor beta chains from one sample in a study of Tregs in tolerant kidney transplant recipients. Their antigens are not known. Profiled with immunoSEQ multiplex PCR; TCRdb holds only in-frame clones, not every one. The data show 15,000 to 20,000 clones, more than 60% seen once. Sequencing was carried out using Tregs from blood cultured with allogeneic cells. Source of these receptors: a human donor in good health. Each CDR3 is given with its conserved first and last residue. A D gene is named only where the DNA matches it firmly. Not every row has a clone size; where given, it reads once, few, many or a size class.

TRBJ2-5 | TRBV5-1 | NA | NA | TGCGCCAGCAGGAACCCGGGGGGCGAGACCCAGTACTTC | CASRNPGGETQYF
TRBJ1-1 | TRBV11-2 | few | NA | TGTGCCAGCAGCTTAGGAATGCGAACTGAAGCTTTCTTT | CASSLGMRTEAFF
TRBJ2-1 | TRBV7-9 | NA | TRBD1 | TGTGCCAGCAGCTTAGGACAGGGTGTGGACAATGAGCAGTTCTTC | CASSLGQGVDNEQFF
TRBJ2-2 | TRBV18 | once | NA | TGTGCCAGCTCACCCTACTCCGGGACGAAGGACGGGGAGCTGTTTTTT | CASSPYSGTKDGELFF
TRBJ2-3 | TRBV19 | NA | NA | TGTGCCAGTAGTGCCCGGGCATTTGGTACGCAGTATTTT | CASSARAFGTQYF
TRBJ2-2 | TRBV18 | NA | TRBD2 | TGTGCCAGCTCACCAAGGACTAGCATGGCGAACACCGGGGAGCTGTTTTTT | CASSPRTSMANTGELFF
TRBJ2-3 | TRBV5-4 | NA | NA | TGTGCCAGCAGCTCCCTCCTAGGACGAGGGGATACGCAGTATTTT | CASSSLLGRGDTQYF
TRBJ2-1 | TRBV21-1 | few | NA | TGTGCCAGCAGCATCAGGTCAAAGGGAGGGACTAGCGGGAAGAATGAGCAGTTCTTC | CASSIRSKGGTSGKNEQFF
TRBJ2-1 | TRBV30 | few | NA | TGTGCCTGGAGTCCGAAGAAAGGCTTTGCGGGCTCCAATGAGCAGTTCTTC | CAWSPKKGFAGSNEQFF
TRBJ2-7 | TRBV5-1 | NA | NA | TGCGCCAGCAGCTTGGACGGAGCCTACGAGCAGTACTTC | CASSLDGAYEQYF
TRBJ1-3 | TRBV18 | NA | NA | TGTGCCAGCTCACGACTTAGGGGGGCGGCTGGAAACACCATATATTTT | CASSRLRGAAGNTIYF
TRBJ2-5 | TRBV2 | few | NA | TGTGCCAGCAGCGTAAAAGAGACCCAGTACTTC | CASSVKETQYF
TRBJ2-4 | TRBV27 | NA | TRBD2 | TGTGCCAGCATGGAGGTCCAAGCGGGAAAAAACATTCAGTACTTC | CASMEVQAGKNIQYF
TRBJ2-3 | TRBV5-1 | NA | NA | TGCGCCAGCAGCCCATACAGGGTCAGCACAGATACGCAGTATTTT | CASSPYRVSTDTQYF
TRBJ1-2 | TRBV11-2 | many | TRBD1 | TGTGCCAGCAGCTTAACGACAGGGGTCTATGGCTACACCTTC | CASSLTTGVYGYTF
TRBJ2-1 | TRBV6-6 | once | TRBD1 | TGTGCCAGCAGTCCAGGACAGGGGGGAGACAATGAGCAGTTCTTC | CASSPGQGGDNEQFF
TRBJ2-2 | TRBV29-1 | medium-sized | NA | TGCAGCGTTAGGACTACCAACACCGGGGAGCTGTTTTTT | CSVRTTNTGELFF
TRBJ1-1 | TRBV21-1 | once | NA | TGTGCCAGCATTAGAGCTTTCTTT | CASIRAFF
TRBJ2-7 | TRBV9 | NA | NA | TGTGCCAGCAGCGTAGATAGCTACTCCTACGAGCAGTACTTC | CASSVDSYSYEQYF
TRBJ2-7 | TRBV11-2 | NA | NA | TGTGCCAGCAGCTTACGGGGGGCCTCGGACGAGCAGTACTTC | CASSLRGASDEQYF
TRBJ2-6 | TRBV5-1 | NA | NA | TGCGCCAGCGCCCAGGCCAACGTCCTGACTTTC | CASAQANVLTF
TRBJ2-4 | TRBV2 | NA | TRBD2 | TGTGCCAGCAGTGAAGTGGGGCTAGCGGGGCCGCAAAACATTCAGTACTTC | CASSEVGLAGPQNIQYF
TRBJ2-5 | TRBV21-1 | NA | NA | TGTGCCAGCAATACTAGCGGGAGGGCCTCTTCGGAGACCCAGTACTTC | CASNTSGRASSETQYF
TRBJ2-1 | TRBV9 | NA | NA | TGTGCCAGCAGCGCACGGGCAAGCCGTGAGCAGTTCTTC | CASSARASREQFF
TRBJ2-7 | TRBV6-1 | NA | TRBD2 | TGTGCCAGCAGCCTAGGGACTAGCGGGTTGGGTGAGCAGTACTTC | CASSLGTSGLGEQYF
TRBJ2-7 | TRBV6-9 | NA | NA | TGTGCCAGCAGTTACCGCTTGCTACAGGGAGGCGAGCAGTACTTC | CASSYRLLQGGEQYF
TRBJ1-1 | TRBV7-9 | NA | TRBD1 | TGTGCCAGCAGCCCCCGGACAGGGATGAGCACTGAAGCTTTCTTT | CASSPRTGMSTEAFF
TRBJ2-7 | TRBV9 | NA | TRBD2 | TGTGCCAGCAGCCCCCGGGGAGCGGGGGCTGTTAGCTACGAGCAGTACTTC | CASSPRGAGAVSYEQYF
TRBJ2-1 | TRBV19 | NA | TRBD1 | TGTGCCAGTAGTATAACAGGGGTCGAGCAGTTCTTC | CASSITGVEQFF
TRBJ1-2 | TRBV7-9 | NA | NA | TGTGCCAGCGATGGGGGCGGAGGTAGCTATGGCTACACCTTC | CASDGGGGSYGYTF
TRBJ2-7 | TRBV5-6 | few | NA | TGTGCCAGCAGCTCACAGGGAGGCTACGAGCAGTACTTC | CASSSQGGYEQYF
TRBJ2-5 | TRBV21-1 | once | NA | TGTGCCAGCAGCAAGGACGCGGCCCAGTACTTC | CASSKDAAQYF
TRBJ2-5 | TRBV6-1 | NA | NA | TGTGCCAGCGGGGGGGCCCTTTTTACAGAGACCCAGTACTTC | CASGGALFTETQYF
TRBJ2-3 | TRBV6-5 | NA | TRBD2 | TGTGCCAGCAGTTACGGAGCGGGGGTCACAGATACGCAGTATTTT | CASSYGAGVTDTQYF
TRBJ2-7 | TRBV5-1 | NA | NA | TGCGCCAGCAGCTTATCCGTGGGCCCCTACGAGCAGTACTTC | CASSLSVGPYEQYF
TRBJ2-6 | TRBV7-2 | medium-sized | NA | TGTGCCAGCAGCTCTTCGGCAGGGTCTGGGGCCAACGTCCTGACTTTC | CASSSSAGSGANVLTF
TRBJ2-7 | TRBV7-2 | many | TRBD2 | TGTGCCAGCAGCTACACCGGGACTAGGGTCTACGAGCAGTACTTC | CASSYTGTRVYEQYF
TRBJ2-1 | TRBV27 | large | TRBD1 | TGTGCCAGCAGTTGGGACAGGGGGCGAAATGAGCAGTTCTTC | CASSWDRGRNEQFF
TRBJ2-3 | TRBV21-1 | NA | NA | TGTGCCAGCAGCCCTTGGAGGGGGGACAGGGAGGGCACAGATACGCAGTATTTT | CASSPWRGDREGTDTQYF
TRBJ2-7 | TRBV7-9 | few | NA | TGTGCCAGCAGCTTGGTCCACGAGCAGTACTTC | CASSLVHEQYF
TRBJ1-6 | TRBV6-5 | NA | NA | TGTGCCATCACCCCACAACGGGGTTCACCCCTCCACTTT | CAITPQRGSPLHF
TRBJ2-3 | TRBV12-5 | NA | NA | TGTGCTAGTGGTTTGAAGGTCACTGGCACAGATACGCAGTATTTT | CASGLKVTGTDTQYF
TRBJ1-1 | TRBV4-1 | medium-sized | TRBD1 | TGCGCCAGCAGCCATGGGTTACTTGGGACAGTTGAATTGGGTGAAGCTTTCTTT | CASSHGLLGTVELGEAFF
TRBJ2-7 | TRBV4-1 | NA | NA | TGCGCCAGCATCAAGGGGGGGGCCTACGAGCAGTACTTC | CASIKGGAYEQYF
TRBJ2-3 | TRBV20-1 | NA | NA | TGCAGTGCTAGATCGACCCGTACGCAGTATTTT | CSARSTRTQYF
TRBJ2-5 | TRBV7-6 | NA | NA | TGTGCCAGCAGCCATCGGGTCCGAGAGACCCAGTACTTC | CASSHRVRETQYF
TRBJ2-1 | TRBV7-2 | once | NA | TGTGCCAGCAGCTTGGGGGGGGCCCTCTACAATGAGCAGTTCTTC | CASSLGGALYNEQFF
TRBJ1-1 | TRBV30 | many | NA | TGTGCCTCCCAACCAGCGTACACTGAAGCTTTCTTT | CASQPAYTEAFF
TRBJ2-7 | TRBV30 | many | NA | TGTGCCTGGAGTGTAACGAGGGGAAGGTACGAGCAGTACTTC | CAWSVTRGRYEQYF
TRBJ2-7 | TRBV5-2 | NA | NA | TGTGCCAGAAGCCCTTCGGGGGGCCGAACCTACGAGCAGTACTTC | CARSPSGGRTYEQYF
TRBJ1-1 | TRBV28 | few | NA | TGTGCCAGCAGTTTCCAGGGGAACACTGAAGCTTTCTTT | CASSFQGNTEAFF
TRBJ2-4 | TRBV18 | NA | TRBD1 | TGTGCCAGCTCCGTCACAGGGGGGCTGCTAGCCAAAAACATTCAGTACTTC | CASSVTGGLLAKNIQYF
TRBJ2-3 | TRBV5-4 | NA | TRBD2 | TGTGCCAGCAGCTTACTAGCGGGGACACCAGATACGCAGTATTTT | CASSLLAGTPDTQYF